This T cell receptor (beta chain) was obtained from a study of T cell repertoires in cytomegalovirus infection. TCRdb reprocessed the reads via MiXCR and lists one record per CDR3 protein. The table shows under 200,000 distinct CDR3 sequences, with more than 15% occurring only once. Trimming at V came to 5 bases and at J to 6 bases, leaving 19 bases not matched to a gene. The CDR3 is 18 amino acids. Germline V lookup: CDR1 SGHTA, CDR2 FQGNSA. This clonotype was observed many times. Sequenced input: CD8+ T cells from PBMCs. The origin of this receptor is a human donor in good health (CMV status not recorded). Some clones in this sample may be carry-over from other donors' samples. The chain carries TRBV7-2 and TRBJ1-2, with 9 positions matching TRBD1. The CDR3 sequence is CASSPMGETGGRVNGYTF. CDR3 bases: TGTGCCAGCAGCCCCATGGGGGAGACAGGGGGGAGAGTTAATGGCTACACCTTC.